The 32 T cell receptor beta chains given below trace back to one sample, sequenced in a study of T-cell memory formation after mild COVID-19. TCRdb analysed the 5' RACE reads with MiXCR anew, one entry per CDR3 protein. The table includes about 68,000 distinct CDR3 sequences, around 17% detected once. The specimen was PBMCs or a T cell subset sorted from them (not recorded which). The source is an adult woman who had mild COVID-19 (a few samples of this study predate the infection). Cell type and time point are not known.

Only a few counts were recorded for this clonotype. This rearrangement joins TRBV12-3 or TRBV12-4 to TRBJ2-7; D not certain. Trimming removed 1 base at V and 2 bases at J, with 6 bases between. This CDR3 is built from 13 residues. The CDR3: CASSLGSTYEQYF. For the CDR3, the DNA is TGTGCCAGCAGTTTAGGATCTACCTACGAGCAGTACTTC.

The chain couples TRBV6-5 to TRBJ2-7, with 10 nucleotides matching TRBD1. CDR3 length: 16 residues. CDR1 is MNHEY and CDR2 is SVGAGI in the germline V gene. Trimming cost V 8 bases and J 2 bases; bases outside gene matches: 12. The DNA of the CDR3 is TGTGCCAGCCACTACGGACCCGGGACAGGGGCCTACGAGCAGTACTTC. Its translation: CASHYGPGTGAYEQYF.

This clonotype was counted between two and nine times. The chain links TRBV27 to TRBJ1-1; D remains ambiguous. The V end lost 2 bases, the J end lost 0 bases, and 4 bases lay between the germline ends. The CDR3 has 13 residues. CDR1 is MNHEY, CDR2 SMNVEV, per germline (reference sequence). The CDR3 DNA follows: TGTGCCAGCAGTTTAGCCCTGAACACTGAAGCTTTCTTT. This codes for CASSLALNTEAFF.

There are a few counts of this clonotype. The rearrangement links TRBV15 to TRBJ2-2; D perhaps matches TRBD2 (6 bases). V was pared by 8 bases and J by 7 bases, with 17 bases between. The length of the CDR3 is 14 residues. Germline CDR1 and CDR2: LNHNV and YYDKDF (reference sequence). The CDR3 DNA reads TGTGCCACCGGCGAGGAGGTGGACTACGGGGAGCTGTTTTTT. It codes for CATGEEVDYGELFF. The whole variable domain, remainder taken from reference TRBV15 and TRBJ2-2, is DAMVIQNPRYQVTQFGKPVTLSCSQTLNHNVMYWYQQKSSQAPKLLFHYYDKDFNNEADTPDNFQSRRPNTSFCFLDIRSPGLGDTAMYLCATGEEVDYGELFFGEGSRLTVL.

The chain recombines TRBV5-6 with TRBJ2-1, with 9 nucleotides matching TRBD2. CDR3 length: 15 residues. Germline lookup yields CDR1 SGHDT and CDR2 YYEEEE. V lost 0 bases, J lost 4 bases, and 2 bases stayed unmatched. The CDR3 spells CASSLALAGYNEQFF. The CDR3 region has the DNA TGTGCCAGCAGCTTGGCGCTAGCGGGGTACAATGAGCAGTTCTTC.

J is TRBJ2-7 and V is TRBV13; D perhaps matches TRBD1 (5 bases). This CDR3 comprises 14 residues. V gave up 5 bases and J gave up 3 bases, with 14 bases separating them. Looked up from germline, CDR1 is PRHDT and CDR2 is FYEKMQ (reference sequence). The CDR3 nucleotides are TGTGCCAGCAGCAAAACCCGCACAGGCTACGAGCAGTACTTC. This translates into CASSKTRTGYEQYF. Full variable domain (remainder filled in from reference TRBV13 and TRBJ2-7): AAGVIQSPRHLIKEKRETATLKCYPIPRHDTVYWYQQGPGQDPQFLISFYEKMQSDKGSIPDRFSAQQFSDYHSELNMSSLELGDSALYFCASSKTRTGYEQYFGPGTRLTVT.

There are a few counts of this clonotype. In DNA form, the CDR3 reads TGTGCCAGCAGTTTCGGATCAGGGGCAGGCTATGGCTACACCTTC. Amino acid sequence: CASSFGSGAGYGYTF. The chain employs TRBV27 and TRBJ1-2, with a tentative D call TRBD1 (6 bases). Germline CDR1 and CDR2: MNHEY and SMNVEV (reference sequence). This CDR3 has 15 residues. V was clipped by 3 bases and J by 4 bases, with 15 bases between them.

The V gene is TRBV30, the J gene TRBJ2-1, with 12 bases matching TRBD2. CDR1 and CDR2 from the germline V gene are GTSNPN and SVGIG (reference sequence). CDR3 length: 14 amino acids. V was clipped by 3 bases and J by 7 bases; unmatched bases: 4. The CDR3 coding sequence is TGTGCCTGGAGGACTAGCGGGGGCCAGAATGAGCAGTTCTTC. Amino acids: CAWRTSGGQNEQFF.

The genes are TRBV6-2 or TRBV6-3 and TRBJ1-2; D uncertain. V was clipped by 0 bases and J by 5 bases, with 13 bases between them. Per the germline V gene, CDR1 is MNHEY and CDR2 is SVGEGT. This CDR3 has 15 amino acids. CDR3 amino acids: CASSYSRGRDYGYTF. CDR3 DNA sequence: TGTGCCAGCAGTTACTCCAGAGGACGGGATTATGGCTACACCTTC.

The V gene is TRBV7-9, the J gene TRBJ1-1; 9 bases agree with TRBD1. The V segment lost 1 base and the J segment 8 bases; nucleotides outside the gene matches: 11. Germline CDR1 is SEHNR and CDR2 is FQNEAQ (reference sequence). This CDR3 region has 16 residues. The DNA for the CDR3 is TGTGCCAGCAGCTTAGGGAACACCGGGACAGGGCTAGAAGCTTTCTTT. Translating gives CASSLGNTGTGLEAFF. The full variable domain, completed using reference TRBV7-9 and TRBJ1-1, is DTGVSQNPRHKITKRGQNVTFRCDPISEHNRLYWYRQTLGQGPEFLTYFQNEAQLEKSRLLSDRFSAERPKGSFSTLEIQRTEQGDSAMYLCASSLGNTGTGLEAFFGQGTRLTVV.

Turning to this clonotype: Compared with germline, one end of the junction differs, possibly owing to a read error. The rearrangement uses TRBV19 and TRBJ1-1, with a tentative D call TRBD1 (6 bases). In germline, CDR1 is LNHDA, CDR2 SQIVND (reference sequence). This CDR3 region has 13 residues. CDR3 amino acids: CDSSYRVNTEAFF. The CDR3 coding sequence is TGTGACAGTAGTTACAGGGTAAACACTGAAGCTTTCTTT.

The chain carries TRBV11-3 and TRBJ2-1; TRBD2 agrees at 12 bases. Germline V gene sequence: CDR1 SGHNT, CDR2 YENEEA. With V trimmed by 5 bases and J by 5 bases, 7 bases remained unmatched. The CDR3 has 16 amino acids. The CDR3 DNA reads as TGTGCCAGCAGCCCCAGACTAGCGGGAGCCCACAATGAGCAGTTCTTC. The encoded protein is CASSPRLAGAHNEQFF.

This clonotype came up a few times. V gene TRBV7-3 combines with J gene TRBJ2-2, with D possibly matching TRBD2 (5 bases). Trimming took 3 bases from V and 2 from J, leaving 16 bases between them. Germline V gives CDR1 SGHTA, CDR2 FQGTGA. CDR3 length equals 17 residues. The CDR3 bases are TGTGCCAGCAGCTTTTCTCTACCGGGAAGCAACACCGGGGAGCTGTTTTTT. Protein sequence: CASSFSLPGSNTGELFF.

J is TRBJ2-3 and V is TRBV7-3; 9 bases agree with TRBD2. There are 17 residues in the CDR3. Germline assignment: CDR1 SGHTA and CDR2 FQGTGA. J gave up 2 bases and V 2 bases, and 8 bases lay outside the gene matches. The CDR3 here is CASSLAAGTSTTDTQYF. CDR3 sequence (DNA): TGTGCCAGCAGCTTAGCGGCCGGGACTAGCACCACAGATACGCAGTATTTT.

This clonotype was observed many times. J is TRBJ2-7 and V is TRBV30; 7 bases line up with TRBD2. Germline V lookup: CDR1 GTSNPN, CDR2 SVGIG (reference sequence). J lost 4 bases, V lost 5 bases, and 8 bases had no gene match. The CDR3 sequence is 13 residues long. The CDR3 DNA follows: TGTGCCTGGGGGGCCGGACTAGGATACGAGCAGTACTTC. It yields the protein CAWGAGLGYEQYF.

This clonotype was counted only a few times. The chain joins TRBV27 to TRBJ2-6, with no clear D. V was clipped by 5 bases and J by 0 bases, with 5 bases between them. Per the germline V gene, CDR1 is MNHEY and CDR2 is SMNVEV (reference sequence). This CDR3 has 14 residues. The CDR3 here is CASSDFSGANVLTF. The CDR3 DNA follows: TGTGCCAGCAGTGACTTCTCTGGGGCCAACGTCCTGACTTTC.

This clonotype occurred a few times. The V and J genes are TRBV9 and TRBJ2-7; D is undetermined. The CDR3 has 14 residues. Trimming shortened V by 0 bases and J by 0 bases, and 7 bases separated the two germline ends. Per the germline V gene, CDR1 is SGDLS and CDR2 is YYNGEE. The CDR3 bases are TGTGCCAGCAGCGTAGGACCCGTCTCCTACGAGCAGTACTTC. This gives the protein CASSVGPVSYEQYF. The full variable domain, with the rest looked up from reference TRBV9 and TRBJ2-7, is DSGVTQTPKHLITATGQRVTLRCSPRSGDLSVYWYQQSLDQGLQFLIQYYNGEERAKGNILERFSAQQFPDLHSELNLSSLELGDSALYFCASSVGPVSYEQYFGPGTRLTVT.

A few counts support this clonotype. The chain uses TRBV7-3 and TRBJ2-1; 11 bases are a match to TRBD2. Germline trimming cut 5 bases from V and 6 bases from J; bases unmatched to any gene: 6. The CDR3 runs to 15 residues. Germline-derived CDR1 and CDR2 are SGHTA and FQGTGA. The CDR3 loop is CASSKGTSGINEQFF. The CDR3 DNA is TGTGCCAGCAGCAAGGGGACTAGCGGCATCAATGAGCAGTTCTTC.

This clonotype came up many times. V is TRBV12-3 or TRBV12-4 and J is TRBJ2-3; TRBD2 matches 9 bases. The junction had 0 bases not matched to a gene; V was cut back by 1 base and J by 1 base. CDR3 length equals 15 residues. CDR3 amino acids: CASSLGTSGTDTQYF. The CDR3, as DNA: TGTGCCAGCAGTTTAGGGACTAGCGGCACAGATACGCAGTATTTT.

This clonotype was observed a handful of times. The chain is built from TRBV29-1 and TRBJ2-7; D unresolved. CDR1 and CDR2 from the germline V gene are SQVTM and ANQGSEA. V was cut by 1 base and J by 5 bases, with 3 bases left in between. The CDR3 totals 10 residues. The CDR3 sequence is CSVEGDEQYF. For the CDR3, the DNA is TGCAGCGTTGAAGGCGACGAGCAGTACTTC.

V gene TRBV3-1 combines with J gene TRBJ2-3, with 9 nucleotides matching TRBD2. Germline V gene sequence: CDR1 LGHDT, CDR2 YNNKEL (reference sequence). The junction had 8 bases not matched to a gene; V was cut back by 1 base and J by 0 bases. The CDR3 sequence is 18 residues long. The CDR3 loop is CASSQGVRGGTSTDTQYF. The CDR3 DNA follows: TGTGCCAGCAGCCAAGGAGTGCGGGGGGGAACTAGCACAGATACGCAGTATTTT.

Here the CDR3 DNA reads TGTGCCAGCAGTCCTTTCCCGATCGGGACCGAAGAGACCCAGTACTTC. Encoded protein: CASSPFPIGTEETQYF. J is TRBJ2-5 and V is TRBV6-2 or TRBV6-3; TRBD1 or TRBD2 may be the D gene (5 bases each). Trimming removed 5 bases from V and 3 bases from J, with 19 bases in between. CDR1 and CDR2 (germline): MNHEY, SVGEGT. This CDR3 has 16 residues.

This clonotype was seen ten or more times. This chain connects TRBV4-1 to TRBJ2-5, with 8 bases matching TRBD2. Germline V gene data show CDR1 as MGHRA and CDR2 as YSYEKL. The V gene end was trimmed by 4 bases and the J gene end by 2 bases; junction bases not matched to a gene: 9. CDR3 size: 16 residues. The CDR3 bases are TGCGCCAGCAGCCTCCAACCTAGCGGGCGACAAGAGACCCAGTACTTC. This encodes CASSLQPSGRQETQYF.

This clonotype has at least ten counts. The V and J genes are TRBV20-1 and TRBJ1-1; 10 bases agree with TRBD1. The V segment lost 5 bases and the J segment 3 bases; nucleotides outside the gene matches: 0. From germline, CDR1 is DFQATT and CDR2 SNEGSKA (reference sequence). This CDR3 contains 12 residues. DNA of the CDR3: TGCAGTGCTGGACAGGGGGACACTGAAGCTTTCTTT. It yields the protein CSAGQGDTEAFF.

This clonotype has just a few counts. V and J are TRBV4-3 and TRBJ2-3, with 9 bases identical to TRBD2. The CDR3 has 14 amino acids. In germline, CDR1 is LGHNA, CDR2 YSLEER. V shed 5 bases and J 2 bases; nucleotides not matched to a gene: 2. CDR3 region: CASSVAGVTDTQYF. CDR3 DNA: TGCGCCAGCAGCGTAGCGGGAGTCACAGATACGCAGTATTTT.

The chain carries TRBV30 and TRBJ2-3; possibly TRBD1 or TRBD2 for D (6 bases each). The CDR3 covers 14 residues. Deletions cut 0 bases from V and 4 bases from J, with 11 bases between. CDR1 and CDR2 from the germline V gene are GTSNPN and SVGIG (reference sequence). The CDR3 is CAWSVLGGSDTQYF. The CDR3 nucleotides are TGTGCCTGGAGTGTACTAGGGGGGTCAGATACGCAGTATTTT.

V and J are TRBV9 and TRBJ2-7; D ambiguous. This CDR3 has 14 residues. CDR1 and CDR2 (germline): SGDLS, YYNGEE. The V end was cut by 0 bases, the J end by 2 bases, with 9 bases between. The CDR3 region has the DNA TGTGCCAGCAGCGTAGAGGCGATCCCCTACGAGCAGTACTTC. Protein product: CASSVEAIPYEQYF.

This clonotype has a handful of counts. The chain combines TRBV5-1 with TRBJ2-1; 7 bases are shared with TRBD2. The CDR3 contains 17 residues. Germline trimming cut 6 bases from V and 5 bases from J; bases unmatched to any gene: 17. Germline V gives CDR1 SGHRS, CDR2 YFSETQ. The CDR3 DNA reads as TGCGCCAGCACGGGCAGGGAGGGTGATATTTCGGACAATGAGCAGTTCTTC. This codes for CASTGREGDISDNEQFF.

V is TRBV4-1 and J is TRBJ2-7, with no clear D. This CDR3 spans 15 amino acids. V lost 0 bases to trimming and J lost 1 base, with 10 bases between them. The V gene's germline CDR1 is MGHRA and CDR2 YSYEKL. The CDR3 region has the DNA TGCGCCAGCAGCCAAGATAGGCAGTATTCCTACGAGCAGTACTTC. Its translation: CASSQDRQYSYEQYF.

This chain joins TRBV5-1 and TRBJ2-2; the D gene could be TRBD1 or TRBD2 (5 bases each). Germline-derived CDR1 and CDR2 are SGHRS and YFSETQ. The length of the CDR3 is 14 residues. V was pared by 4 bases and J by 6 bases, with 13 bases between. The CDR3 loop is CASSPGGGAGELFF. In DNA, the CDR3 is TGCGCCAGCAGCCCCGGTGGGGGAGCCGGGGAGCTGTTTTTT.

The chain is built from TRBV5-1 and TRBJ2-1; D is unresolved. Germline loops: CDR1 SGHRS, CDR2 YFSETQ. This CDR3 comprises 12 residues. Trimming took off 0 bases at V and 6 bases at J, with 4 bases between the two ends. The CDR3 region is CASSLAPNEQFF. As DNA, the CDR3 is TGCGCCAGCAGCTTGGCCCCCAATGAGCAGTTCTTC.

V usage is TRBV7-8 and J usage is TRBJ1-4; D unresolved. With 5 bases removed from V and 4 bases from J, the gap between germline ends came to 14 bases. The CDR3 contains 15 residues. Germline CDR1 SGHVS, CDR2 FQNEAQ. The CDR3 nucleotides read TGTGCCAGCAGCCCCGCCACGGGCCTTAATGAAAAACTGTTTTTT. Protein product: CASSPATGLNEKLFF.